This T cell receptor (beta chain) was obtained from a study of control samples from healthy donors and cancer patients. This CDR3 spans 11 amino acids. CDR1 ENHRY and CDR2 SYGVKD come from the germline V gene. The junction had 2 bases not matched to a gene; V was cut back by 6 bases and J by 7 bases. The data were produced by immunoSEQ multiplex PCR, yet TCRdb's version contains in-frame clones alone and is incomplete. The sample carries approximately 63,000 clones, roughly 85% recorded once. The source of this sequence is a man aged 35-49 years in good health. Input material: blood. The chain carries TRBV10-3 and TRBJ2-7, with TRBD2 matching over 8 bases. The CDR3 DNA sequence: TGTGCCATCAGGGGACTAGAAGAGCAGTACTTC. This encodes CAIRGLEEQYF.